This T cell receptor (beta chain) was identified in a study of PD-L1 blockade in urothelial cancer. Whole-study context: Patients previously received 0 to 3 chemotherapy regimens. Timepoints chosen for blood analysis were 3 weeks (second dose) and 6 weeks after treatment start. Peripheral blood specimens exhibited a median yield of approximately 140,000 T cells.

The protocol was immunoSEQ multiplex PCR, while the TCRdb copy is restricted to in-frame clones and leaves out a portion. The sample contains under 100,000 clones, roughly 87% of which appear only once. This CDR3 contains 14 residues. CDR1 and CDR2 from the germline V gene are SGHRS and YFSETQ. V lost 2 bases and J lost 1; bases outside the gene matches: 2. The sample holds one count of this clone. Patients' urothelial carcinoma was locally advanced or metastatic. This specimen consisted of PBMCs, obtained around atezolizumab (anti-PD-L1) treatment. The clonotype was recovered from an older man with urothelial cancer. The chain is built from TRBV5-1 and TRBJ2-7, with 8 bases matching TRBD1. The DNA for the CDR3 is TGCGCCAGCAGCTTCACAGGGGGTTCCTACGAGCAGTACTTC. It is translated as CASSFTGGSYEQYF.